The present TCR beta chain was sequenced within a study of a mutant IDH1 vaccine in newly diagnosed glioma. The overall study: It was radiotherapy, temozolomide, or both that patients received previously, with most receiving both. The study held visit V12 at week 35 and visit V13 at week 47.

Time point reported: week 35, safety follow-up. Each dose of the vaccine consisted of 300 ug of mutant IDH1 20-mer peptide, with topical imiquimod. Regarding this clone: What it binds is unknown.

Measured with immunoSEQ multiplex PCR; TCRdb has only the in-frame clones, and not every one. The repertoire holds 45,000 or so clones, with about 76% as singletons. The CDR3 length is 16 residues. The germline V gene has CDR1 SEHNR and CDR2 FQNEAQ (reference sequence). Trimming removed 1 base at V and 0 bases at J, with 12 bases between. Sequencing used PBMCs, obtained from a glioma patient whose treatment included an IDH1 peptide vaccine. This receptor was obtained from a middle-aged woman with glioma. Some clones in this sample may be carry-over from other donors' samples. The V call is TRBV7-9, the J call TRBJ1-1; D is unresolved. The CDR3 is CASSLGPRHLNTEAFF. The CDR3 coding sequence is TGTGCCAGCAGCTTAGGGCCGAGACATCTGAACACTGAAGCTTTCTTT.